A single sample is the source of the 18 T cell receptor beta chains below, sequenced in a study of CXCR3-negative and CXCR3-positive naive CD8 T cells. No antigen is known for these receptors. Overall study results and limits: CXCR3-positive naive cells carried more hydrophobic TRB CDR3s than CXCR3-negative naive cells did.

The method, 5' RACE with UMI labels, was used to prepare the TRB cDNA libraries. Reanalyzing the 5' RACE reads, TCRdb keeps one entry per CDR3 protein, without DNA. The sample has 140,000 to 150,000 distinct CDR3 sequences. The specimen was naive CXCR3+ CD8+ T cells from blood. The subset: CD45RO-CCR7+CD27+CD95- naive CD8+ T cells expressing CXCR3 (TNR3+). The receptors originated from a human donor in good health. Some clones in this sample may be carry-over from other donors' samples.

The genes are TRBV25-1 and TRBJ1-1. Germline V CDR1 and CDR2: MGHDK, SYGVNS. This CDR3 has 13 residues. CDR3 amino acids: CASSELTDTEAFF.

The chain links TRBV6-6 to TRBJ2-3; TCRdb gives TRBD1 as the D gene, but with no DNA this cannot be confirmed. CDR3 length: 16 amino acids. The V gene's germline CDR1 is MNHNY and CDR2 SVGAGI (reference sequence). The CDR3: CASRDTGLLSTDTQYF.

This CDR3 is CASSITGGWDTEAFF. The chain has TRBV7-9 and TRBJ1-1; TCRdb gives TRBD1 as the D gene, but with no DNA this cannot be confirmed. CDR3 length: 15 residues. The germline CDR1 and CDR2 sequences are SEHNR and FQNEAQ (reference sequence).

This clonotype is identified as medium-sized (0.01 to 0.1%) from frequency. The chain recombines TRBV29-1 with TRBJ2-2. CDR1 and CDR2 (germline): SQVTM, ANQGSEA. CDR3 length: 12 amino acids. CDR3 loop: CSVVADTGELFF.

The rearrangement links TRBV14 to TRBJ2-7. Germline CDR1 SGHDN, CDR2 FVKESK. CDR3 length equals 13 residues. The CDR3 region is CASSQAGIYEQYF.

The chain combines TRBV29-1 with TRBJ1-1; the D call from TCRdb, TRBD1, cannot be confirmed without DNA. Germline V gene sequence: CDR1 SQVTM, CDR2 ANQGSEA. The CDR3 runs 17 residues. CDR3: CSVEAVSGAGVNTEAFF.

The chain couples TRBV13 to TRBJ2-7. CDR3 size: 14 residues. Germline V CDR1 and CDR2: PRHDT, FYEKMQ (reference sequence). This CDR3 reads CASSPQTASYEQYF.

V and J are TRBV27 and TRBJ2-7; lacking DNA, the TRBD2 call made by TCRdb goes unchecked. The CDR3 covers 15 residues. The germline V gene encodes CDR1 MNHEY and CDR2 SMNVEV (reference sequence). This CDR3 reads CASSPASRDLGEQYF.

CDR3 residues: CASTGMGTEAFF. The chain carries TRBV9 and TRBJ1-1; TCRdb reports TRBD1, a call that lacks DNA to check it against. Germline CDR1 reads SGDLS; CDR2 reads YYNGEE. The CDR3 sequence is 12 residues long.

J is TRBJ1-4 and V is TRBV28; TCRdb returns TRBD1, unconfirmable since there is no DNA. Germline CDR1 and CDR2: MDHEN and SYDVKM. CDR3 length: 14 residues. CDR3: CASSGPGTSHSPFF.

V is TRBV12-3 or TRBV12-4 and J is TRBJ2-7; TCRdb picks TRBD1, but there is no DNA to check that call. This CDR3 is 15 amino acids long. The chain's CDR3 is CASSSGTGAHYEQYF.

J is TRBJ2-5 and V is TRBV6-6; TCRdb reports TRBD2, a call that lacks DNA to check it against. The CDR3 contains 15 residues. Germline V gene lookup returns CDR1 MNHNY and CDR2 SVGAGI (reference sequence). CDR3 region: CASSYRDGLQETQYF.

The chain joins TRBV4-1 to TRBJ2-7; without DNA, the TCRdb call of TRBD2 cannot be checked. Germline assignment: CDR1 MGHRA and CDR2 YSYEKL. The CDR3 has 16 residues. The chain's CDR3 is CASSQDLVDSGYEQYF.

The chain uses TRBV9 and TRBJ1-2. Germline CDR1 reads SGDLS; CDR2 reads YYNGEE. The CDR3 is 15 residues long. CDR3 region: CASSLQEGPNYGYTF.

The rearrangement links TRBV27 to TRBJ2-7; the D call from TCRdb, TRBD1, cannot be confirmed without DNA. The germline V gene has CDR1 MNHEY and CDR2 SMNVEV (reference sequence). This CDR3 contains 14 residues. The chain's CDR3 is CASSFGGGLYEQYF.

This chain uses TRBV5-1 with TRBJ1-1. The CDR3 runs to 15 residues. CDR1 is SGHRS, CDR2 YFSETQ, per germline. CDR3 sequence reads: CASSLESVQVSEAFF.

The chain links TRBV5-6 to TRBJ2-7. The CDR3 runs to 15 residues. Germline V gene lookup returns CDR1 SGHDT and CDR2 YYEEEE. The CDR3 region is CASSFSFTGTYEQYF. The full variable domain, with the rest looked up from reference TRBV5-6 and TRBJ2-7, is DAGVTQSPTHLIKTRGQQVTLRCSPKSGHDTVSWYQQALGQGPQFIFQYYEEEERQRGNFPDRFSGHQFPNYSSELNVNALLLGDSALYLCASSFSFTGTYEQYFGPGTRLTVT.

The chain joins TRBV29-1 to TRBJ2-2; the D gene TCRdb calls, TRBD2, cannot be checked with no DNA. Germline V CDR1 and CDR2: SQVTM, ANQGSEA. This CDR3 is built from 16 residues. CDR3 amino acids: CSVELLGGPDTGELFF.